The 9 T cell receptor beta chains presented below share a single source sample, sequenced in a study of cytomegalovirus exposure and HLA in healthy donors. PCR involved 60 Vbeta and 13 Jbeta primers. The protocol was immunoSEQ multiplex PCR, while the TCRdb copy is restricted to in-frame clones and leaves out a portion. In the table there are tens of thousands of clones, over 60% of which are singletons. The sample taken for sequencing was PBMCs. These receptors were obtained from a woman between 50 and 59 years old in good health and CMV-seronegative.

This clone was observed at least ten times. The chain uses TRBV7-9 and TRBJ1-2; 12 nucleotides match TRBD1. CDR3 length equals 15 residues. V shed 6 bases and J 4 bases; nucleotides not matched to a gene: 6. From germline, CDR1 is SEHNR and CDR2 FQNEAQ (reference sequence). The CDR3 DNA follows: TGTGCCAGCAGTTACCGGGACAGGGGGCCCTATGGCTACACCTTC. The encoded protein is CASSYRDRGPYGYTF.

This sequence joins TRBV30 and TRBJ2-5, with 7 bases that match TRBD1. The CDR3 extends over 16 amino acids. Trimming removed 3 bases from V and 2 bases from J; junction bases left unmatched: 12. Germline CDR1 is GTSNPN and CDR2 is SVGIG (reference sequence). Here the CDR3 reads CAWRTVLGTVQETQYF. The DNA of the CDR3 is TGTGCCTGGAGAACCGTACTCGGGACAGTTCAAGAGACCCAGTACTTC.

This clone showed up many times. The rearrangement joins TRBV6-6 to TRBJ1-2; TRBD1 matches 8 bases. The V segment lost 8 bases and the J segment 2 bases; nucleotides outside the gene matches: 1. Germline assignment: CDR1 MNHNY and CDR2 SVGAGI (reference sequence). This CDR3 contains 12 residues. The DNA of the CDR3 is TGTGCCAGCTGGACAGGGAACTATGGCTACACCTTC. This encodes CASWTGNYGYTF.

DNA for the CDR3: TGCGCCAGCAGCTTGATGACAGGGGTTGATCCCTACGAGCAGTACTTC. Its translation is CASSLMTGVDPYEQYF. V usage is TRBV5-1 and J usage is TRBJ2-7, with 8 bases matching TRBD1. CDR3 length: 16 residues. Germline CDR1 SGHRS, CDR2 YFSETQ. Trimming took 1 base from V and 2 from J; bases not matched to a gene: 8.

This clone was found a few times. The CDR3 reads CASSQDLTGRSKNIQYF. In DNA, the CDR3 is TGCGCCAGCAGCCAAGATTTGACGGGGAGGTCCAAAAACATTCAGTACTTC. The chain joins TRBV4-3 to TRBJ2-4; the D gene is possibly TRBD2 (6 bases). This CDR3 has 17 residues. In germline, CDR1 is LGHNA, CDR2 YSLEER. Trimming took 0 bases from V and 2 from J, leaving 14 bases between them.

The chain joins TRBV25-1 to TRBJ2-5; 8 positions match TRBD2. Germline V gene data show CDR1 as MGHDK and CDR2 as SYGVNS. This CDR3 has 13 amino acids. The V and J ends lost 8 bases and 5 bases, in that order; junction bases with no gene match: 7. CDR3 in amino acids: CASPGGAFETQYF. CDR3 DNA sequence: TGTGCCAGCCCGGGGGGGGCCTTTGAGACCCAGTACTTC.

This chain uses TRBV5-4 with TRBJ2-7, with D uncertain. Germline CDR1 is SGHNT and CDR2 is YYREEE (reference sequence). V was cut by 0 bases and J by 7 bases, with 17 bases left in between. The CDR3 is made up of 15 amino acids. This chain's CDR3 is CASSLAEDSVEEQYF. DNA for the CDR3: TGTGCCAGCAGCTTGGCCGAAGACTCCGTAGAGGAGCAGTACTTC.

The rearrangement links TRBV5-1 to TRBJ2-7; tentatively, D is TRBD1 (6 bases). The CDR3 consists of 15 residues. Trimming left V 5 bases short and J 0 bases short, with 15 bases between. Germline CDR1 is SGHRS and CDR2 is YFSETQ. Here the CDR3 reads CASRGTRGSSYEQYF. The CDR3 region has the DNA TGCGCCAGCAGGGGGACAAGGGGTAGCTCCTACGAGCAGTACTTC.

The J gene is TRBJ2-2, the V gene TRBV11-3, with D unresolved. Germline V gene lookup returns CDR1 SGHNT and CDR2 YENEEA. This CDR3 comprises 12 residues. Deletions cut 2 bases from V and 8 bases from J, with 6 bases between. CDR3 loop: CASSLLLGELFF. CDR3 coding DNA: TGTGCCAGCAGCTTACTCTTAGGGGAGCTGTTTTTT.